This is a list of T cell receptor beta chains from one sample in a study of blood T cell repertoires in COVID-19. This table comes from immunoSEQ multiplex PCR, and its TCRdb copy is limited to in-frame clones, with some not included. The sample consists of roughly 37,000 clones, about 82% of them appearing once. The source material was peripheral blood. The receptors shown here come from a human donor in a cohort sampled during active COVID-19. Each CDR3 is given with its conserved first and last residue. The D gene is left open where the match is weak. Clone size is not always given. Where it is, it says once, few, many or a class for expanded clones.

clone_size	v_call	d_call	j_call	cdr3_nt	cdr3_aa
.	TRBV18	TRBD1	TRBJ2-7	TGTGCCAGCTCACCACCGACAGGGGAGCAGTACTTC	CASSPPTGEQYF
.	TRBV7-9	.	TRBJ1-2	TGTGCCAGCAGCTCGGACGGGGGGAGGGGAAGTCACTATGGCTACACCTTC	CASSSDGGRGSHYGYTF
.	TRBV25-1	.	TRBJ2-1	TGTGCCAGCTCCCACGGGTCCAATGAGCAGTTCTTC	CASSHGSNEQFF
.	TRBV19	TRBD2	TRBJ2-5	TGTGCCAGTAGTATAGGGACTAGCTTCGGATCGGGGGAGACCCAGTACTTC	CASSIGTSFGSGETQYF
.	TRBV3-1/TRBV3-2	TRBD1	TRBJ1-2	TGTGCCAGCCACAAACAGGGGGCGAATGGCTACACCTTC	CASHKQGANGYTF
.	TRBV7-9	TRBD1	TRBJ1-1	TGTGCCAGCAGCTCACAGGGGATAGAGAACACTGAAGCTTTCTTT	CASSSQGIENTEAFF
.	TRBV6-5	TRBD1	TRBJ1-5	TGTGCCAGCAGCCGACCAGACAGGGAAAATCAGCCCCAGCATTTT	CASSRPDRENQPQHF
.	TRBV7-3	.	TRBJ2-3	TGTGCCAGCAGCCACTTCCCCACAGATACGCAGTATTTT	CASSHFPTDTQYF
.	TRBV4-1	TRBD1	TRBJ2-3	TGCGCCAGCAGCCAGACACCAGGGGACAGGGGTCAGTCAGATACGCAGTATTTT	CASSQTPGDRGQSDTQYF
once	TRBV27	.	TRBJ2-5	TGTGCCAGCAGTCCCTTGGACAGCTTCTTCGAGACCCAGTACTTC	CASSPLDSFFETQYF
.	TRBV18	.	TRBJ1-1	TGTGCCAGCTCCCGAACAGGGAACACTGAAGCTTTCTTT	CASSRTGNTEAFF
.	TRBV19	.	TRBJ2-5	TGTGCCAGTAGTAACGGGGTAGGGGAGACCCAGTACTTC	CASSNGVGETQYF
.	TRBV15	.	TRBJ2-2	TGTGCCACCAGGCAACGTACAGGAGCCACCGGGGAGCTGTTTTTT	CATRQRTGATGELFF
.	TRBV25-1	.	TRBJ1-3	TGTGCCAGCAGTGAGGCAGTCCGCCACACCATATATTTT	CASSEAVRHTIYF
.	TRBV4-3	.	TRBJ2-2	TGCGCCAGCAGCCAAGAATCGGACAGAGCCACCGGGGAGCTGTTTTTT	CASSQESDRATGELFF
.	TRBV14	TRBD2	TRBJ2-3	TGTGCCAGCAGCCCTCTAGCGGGGTTGTCGGATACGCAGTATTTT	CASSPLAGLSDTQYF
.	TRBV11-2	.	TRBJ1-2	TGTGCCAGCAGCTTAGTCAGGGGTCGGTCAATGGAAAACTATGGCTACACCTTC	CASSLVRGRSMENYGYTF
.	TRBV11-3	TRBD1	TRBJ1-1	TGTGCCAGCAGCCCCGGGACAGGGTACGCTGAAGCTTTCTTT	CASSPGTGYAEAFF
once	TRBV9	TRBD2	TRBJ2-3	TGTGCCAGCAGCGTAGATCCGGGACTACAAGAGGCAGATACGCAGTATTTT	CASSVDPGLQEADTQYF
few	TRBV15	.	TRBJ1-5	TGTGCCACCAGCAGAGATTCAGGCCCTTATAGCAATCAGCCCCAGCATTTT	CATSRDSGPYSNQPQHF
once	TRBV5-1	.	TRBJ1-2	TGCGCCAGCAGCTTGACGACAGCGGGAAACTATGGCTACACCTTC	CASSLTTAGNYGYTF
.	TRBV6-5	.	TRBJ2-1	TGTGCCAGCAGCCGAAATACTAGGTACGAGCAGTTCTTC	CASSRNTRYEQFF
once	TRBV5-1	TRBD1	TRBJ2-3	TGCGCCAGCAGCTTGAATTCCCGGACAGGGGGTAGGGCAGATACGCAGTATTTT	CASSLNSRTGGRADTQYF
.	TRBV2	TRBD2	TRBJ2-5	TGTGCCAGCAGGGGCCCGGGACTAGCAGAAGAGACCCAGTACTTC	CASRGPGLAEETQYF
once	TRBV18	.	TRBJ2-2	TGTGCCAGCTCACCTCTCACTAGCCCCGGGGAGCTGTTTTTT	CASSPLTSPGELFF
.	TRBV6-2/TRBV6-3	.	TRBJ1-2	TGTGCCAGCAGTTACTCAGACACAGTCAATGGCTACACCTTC	CASSYSDTVNGYTF
.	TRBV10-3	TRBD2	TRBJ2-1	TGTGCCATCAGAAGCAGCGGGGGCCTCTACAATGAGCAGTTCTTC	CAIRSSGGLYNEQFF
.	TRBV7-9	.	TRBJ1-5	TGTGCCAGCAGCCCAAATCAGGGTGATCAGCCCCAGCATTTT	CASSPNQGDQPQHF
few	TRBV10-3	.	TRBJ1-1	TGTGCCATCAGTGAGTTAGGGGACACTGAAGCTTTCTTT	CAISELGDTEAFF
.	TRBV11-3	.	TRBJ1-3	TGTGCCAGCAGCTCCCCACGGGGAAACACCATATATTTT	CASSSPRGNTIYF
.	TRBV27	.	TRBJ1-5	TGTGCCAGCAGTTCGACAGTGAATCAGCCCCAGCATTTT	CASSSTVNQPQHF
.	TRBV6-2/TRBV6-3	.	TRBJ2-1	TGTGCCAGCAGCCGGCAGGCAGTGAATGAGCAGTTCTTC	CASSRQAVNEQFF
few	TRBV4-3	TRBD1	TRBJ2-1	TGCGCCAGCAGCCTAACTAGAGGGACAGGGAAGAATGAGCAGTTCTTC	CASSLTRGTGKNEQFF